This T cell receptor (beta chain) was sequenced in a study of T cell responses to AZD1222 COVID-19 vaccine (dated by TCRdb to the early 2020s). A note on the overall study: AZD1222 recipients whose second dose came at about 4 weeks and those whose second dose came at about 12 weeks were combined into one group, since spike-specific TCR depth and breadth did not differ between the two schedules. A total of under 250 trial participants underwent TCR sequencing, of whom roughly 210 had received two doses of AZD1222 and about 25 had received two doses of the MenACWY control vaccine. Enrollment into the trials was organized by age into subgroups of 18-55, 56-69 and 70-plus years, and those subgroups contained around 150, 28 and 57 TCR-sequenced participants, respectively.

The time point label corresponds to: baseline before first vaccination. Vaccinee samples came from UK trials COV001 and COV002, including a single-blind randomized controlled phase 2/3 trial of AZD1222 (ChAdOx1 nCoV-19) in healthy adults. Trial participant PBMC samples were collected at day 0 and day 28 after the second dose for TCRbeta chain sequencing. About this clone itself: Which antigen it targets is not known. There are no base qualities to consult, and no much larger clone falls within one base.

Overall study outcomes, separate from this receptor: No day 14 peak-response samples were available, so repertoires were characterized only after the peak T cell response. In the small 56-69-year group, the increase in depth fell short of significance, most likely because of low power. Reportedly, close to half of the unique spike-specific TCRs recognized epitopes lying outside the regions that are mutated in the B.1.351 and B.1.1.7 variants. Participants were mostly white British and included more females than males, and it was suggested by the authors that clonal diversity may have been underestimated. Conclusions about previously exposed vaccinees are limited because only six or seven AZD1222 recipients were SARS-CoV-2 seropositive at baseline. After two AZD1222 doses, both the breadth and the depth of spike-specific TCRs were significantly higher than at day 0 and than in MenACWY recipients. The vaccine-associated CD4 TCRs covered the entire spike protein, and the dominant responses fell in regions 160-218 and 743-854.

The CDR3 regions of human TCRbeta chains were analyzed by immunosequencing. In the paper's pipeline: TCRs in the repertoires were matched against a reference library of SARS-CoV-2-specific TCRs that had been generated with the MIRA antigen-specificity platform. Breadth was defined as the fraction of unique TCRs that were SARS-CoV-2-associated, and depth was defined as the fraction of total T cells that were SARS-CoV-2-associated. Using the MIRA data, each spike-specific TCR was assigned both to the spike region to which the TCR was reactive and to a CD4 or CD8 class. Log10-transformed breadth and depth values were compared by one-way ANOVA with Sidak's multiple comparisons tests. TCRdb took this table from immuneACCESS and kept in-frame rearrangements with V and J called. Such tables lack part of the clones; where checked against another copy, unresolved V genes explain under half of the gap, and the rest is unexplained. The DNA was the basis for D and trimming; V, J and clone size are from that table. This sample has about 140,000 clones in its table, and 80% to 95% of those were observed once. Approximately 4.7% of the sample rests with the top ten.

This sample comprised peripheral blood, obtained on day 0 of AZD1222 vaccination. This clonotype originated in an adult in good health.

The CDR3 is CASNLGTSGAETQYF. The nucleotide sequence is given as TGTGCCAGCAACCTCGGGACTAGCGGGGCTGAGACCCAGTACTTC. The rearrangement combines TRBV3-1 (or the pseudogene TRBV3-2) with TRBJ2-5, with 13 middle bases fitting TRBD2. CDR3 length: 15 amino acids, cysteine to phenylalanine. The retained sequence is limited to the CDR3, 45 bases, with the frame set at the first base. The junction shows trimming of 7 bases on V and 5 bases on J, and the gene matches do not reach 7 bases of it. The germline V gene (reference sequence) yields LGHDT for CDR1 and YNNKEL for CDR2.